This TCR beta chain is from a study of cytomegalovirus exposure and HLA in healthy donors. Study-level points and caveats: CMV serostatus was the only immune exposure information that was available. Later analysis showed TCR association rates varying by HLA locus, highest for DRB1 and lowest for HLA-C. Researchers catalogued about 150 TCR beta chains as cytomegalovirus-associated. Previously analyzed data showed that most TCR beta V segments were productive at a frequency of about 87% or about 30%.

The CDR3 extends over 15 amino acids. Per the germline V gene, CDR1 is MNHEY and CDR2 is SVGAGI. Trimming shortened V by 0 bases and J by 7 bases, and 12 bases separated the two germline ends. PCR employed 60 Vbeta and 13 Jbeta primers. Profiled with immunoSEQ multiplex PCR; TCRdb holds only in-frame clones, not every one. The sample carries around 40,000 clones, 82% recorded once. A remark on this clone: Its antigen is as yet unknown.

The source of this sequence is a woman aged 18-29 years in good health and CMV-seropositive. Sample: PBMCs. J is TRBJ1-4 and V is TRBV6-5, with D perhaps matching TRBD1 (6 bases). DNA for the CDR3: TGTGCCAGCAGTTACTCGGGGGCGCCCACTGAAAAACTGTTTTTT. Protein product: CASSYSGAPTEKLFF.